This TCR beta chain was documented in a study of blood T cells in healthy people across ages (dated by TCRdb to between 2014 and 2017). With respect to the entire study: In model experiments, roughly one uniquely barcoded TCR beta cDNA molecule per two T cells was captured by template switching. Donors of different ages were randomly distributed across sequencing lanes to avoid experimental bias. Age-related changes in TCR beta repertoire diversity were measured in the study by deep sequencing normalized with unique cDNA molecular identifiers. Four age groups were formed from the donors: young (average 16 years), middle-aged (approximately 40), aged (more than 55) and long-lived (around 80). Using the same blood draw, the study looked at two additional independent replicas of 1 million unique cDNA reads for two donors, one aged 18 to 30 and the other aged 80 or older. Points the paper makes about the study in general: Estimates of total diversity based on one million sequenced T cells were regarded as lower bounds and as underestimates. Compared with the aged group, the long-lived group had more naive CD4+ T cells, fewer expanded clones and increased TCR diversity, a pattern suggesting age selection. Observed TCR beta diversity correlated strongly with the percentage of naive T cells measured by flow cytometry. The CMV infection status of donors was not known, potentially confounding age-related changes in expanded clonotypes. Because profiling used bulk unsorted PBMCs, naive and antigen-experienced compartments could not be compared conclusively. As age increased, observed TCR beta diversity per million T cells dropped in a roughly linear way, and a significant reduction was already evident by age about 40.

Donors were roughly 40 systemically healthy Caucasian individuals from Russia aged roughly 6 to 90 years. Each donor gave roughly 9.5 milliliters of peripheral blood, collected into EDTA-treated Vacutainer tubes. PBMCs were isolated by Ficoll-Paque density-gradient centrifugation, with at least 6 million obtained per sample. Total RNA, at least 5.5 micrograms per sample, was extracted from PBMCs with Trizol reagent. For every donor, flow cytometry on a PBMC aliquot measured the percentage of naive CD45RAhigh/CD27high T cells. The library was produced with 5' RACE. The sequencer was an Illumina HiSeq 2500. The second PCR ran for about 7 to 11 cycles and used a J-beta primer mix along with a sample-barcoded 5' primer. A unique molecular identifier was introduced onto each TCR beta cDNA molecule by a template-switch 5' adaptor carrying 12 random nucleotides. Each sample yielded at least 2.5 million CDR3-containing paired-end reads. The Mint cDNA synthesis kit, primed by a TRBC-specific oligonucleotide, was used to synthesize first-strand cDNA from all RNA. Following uracil-DNA glycosylase treatment, a first 18-cycle PCR with universal primers M1SS and BC2_uni_R was performed on all cDNA. Turning to the authors' computational methods: For normalization, 1 million high-quality reads, each with a distinct molecular identifier, were randomly selected from each sample. Instead of being binned into consensus sequences, reads that shared molecular identifiers were thrown out. MiTCR, with a Q25 quality threshold and the strictest error-elimination algorithm, was used for CDR3 identification, clonotype clustering and error correction. A nonparametric unseen species model using Euler transformation provided a lower-bound estimate of total TCR beta diversity. TCRdb's own reprocessing of the public reads used fastp at Q25 and MiXCR and kept productive beta chains. Entries are consolidated by CDR3 protein sequence, retaining the most common genes and DNA. TCRdb, not the authors, supplied the V and J calls. The sample table shows about 650,000 distinct CDR3 sequences, and about 30% are seen once. The top ten constitute 15% of the sample.

Its CDR3 holds 14 amino acids, cysteine through phenylalanine. The retained sequence is limited to the CDR3, 42 bases, with the frame set at the first base. Reading the germline V gene gives CDR1 MDHEN and CDR2 SYDVKM. The V and J ends are trimmed by 7 bases and 5 bases, leaving 17 bases between them. With regard to this clonotype: Its recognized antigen is unknown. Base qualities are not at hand, and no much larger clone is one base apart.

The chain is encoded by TRBV28 joined to TRBJ2-5, and perhaps TRBD2 as D gene, on 5 matching bases. Sequenced sample: blood. The clonotype was recovered from a woman older than 75 in good health. Donor details come from another sample of the same person, matched by shared clones. The CDR3 protein: CASTLGAAGETQYF. At the DNA level, the sequence is TGTGCCAGCACCTTGGGAGCAGCTGGCGAGACCCAGTACTTC.